This TCR beta chain was found in a study of blood T cell repertoires in COVID-19. Using immunoSEQ multiplex PCR, the repertoire was profiled, and TCRdb retains in-frame clones only, with some absent. Among under 250,000 clones, roughly 90% were seen once, and the ten largest hold roughly 6%. Trimming left V 3 bases short and J 0 bases short, with 11 bases between. Germline lookup yields CDR1 SGHTA and CDR2 FQGNSA. This CDR3 region has 15 residues. Sequenced input: peripheral blood. This TCR came from a man aged 55-75 years who had recovered from COVID-19. V gene TRBV7-2 combines with J gene TRBJ1-1; D may be TRBD1 (6 bases). CDR3 residues: CASSFRAGVNTEAFF. DNA of the CDR3: TGTGCCAGCAGCTTTCGGGCAGGGGTGAACACTGAAGCTTTCTTT.